The 27 T cell receptor beta chains below were found in one sample sequenced in a study of T cell changes during pregnancy in multiple sclerosis. The data were produced by immunoSEQ multiplex PCR, yet TCRdb's version contains in-frame clones alone and is incomplete. The sample has 100,000 to 110,000 clones, roughly 90% seen once; the top ten hold less than 2%. The source was peripheral blood, collected after pregnancy. These receptors all come from a female donor with multiple sclerosis, enrolled in a pregnancy study.

The rearrangement uses TRBV5-4 and TRBJ2-4; perhaps TRBD2 as D (6 bases). V shed 0 bases and J shed 8 bases, with 12 bases lying between them. CDR1 and CDR2 from the germline V gene are SGHNT and YYREEE (reference sequence). This CDR3 is 14 amino acids long. The CDR3 DNA reads TGTGCCAGCAGCTTGGGACTAGGAAGGGACATTCAGTACTTC. Residues: CASSLGLGRDIQYF.

The V call is TRBV7-9, the J call TRBJ2-2; 9 nucleotides match TRBD1. CDR1 is SEHNR, CDR2 FQNEAQ, per germline (reference sequence). CDR3 size: 17 residues. Trimming cost V 1 base and J 6 bases; bases outside gene matches: 9. The DNA of the CDR3 is TGTGCCAGCAGCTTAGTCCCCGGGACAGGGTCTCCCGGGGAGCTGTTTTTT. It translates to CASSLVPGTGSPGELFF.

The V and J genes are TRBV4-2 and TRBJ1-2; 8 bases match TRBD1. Trimming cost V 0 bases and J 6 bases; bases outside gene matches: 6. Germline CDR1 LGHNA, CDR2 YNFKEQ. The CDR3 has 15 amino acids. The CDR3 DNA reads TGTGCCAGCAGCCAAGAGGTGACAGGGGTACATGGCTACACCTTC. Protein: CASSQEVTGVHGYTF.

In this sample, this clone turned up once. The chain carries TRBV27 and TRBJ2-7, with TRBD1 matching 7 bases. The germline gives CDR1 MNHEY, CDR2 SMNVEV (reference sequence). V gave up 6 bases and J gave up 0 bases; unmatched junction bases: 23. CDR3 length equals 20 residues. The CDR3 DNA reads as TGTGCCAGCAGCATCCTGGCACAGGGGACGCCTCAGAAACGCTCCTACGAGCAGTACTTC. It codes for CASSILAQGTPQKRSYEQYF.

The J gene is TRBJ2-1, the V gene TRBV6-5; possibly TRBD2 for D (5 bases). The CDR3 spans 15 residues. Looked up from germline, CDR1 is MNHEY and CDR2 is SVGAGI. V dropped 6 bases and J dropped 0 bases, with 12 bases sitting between them. CDR3 sequence reads: CASRADSSSYNEQFF. CDR3 DNA sequence: TGTGCCAGCAGAGCGGACTCGAGCTCCTACAATGAGCAGTTCTTC.

The V gene is TRBV27, the J gene TRBJ1-6, with TRBD1 as a possible D gene (6 bases). Germline V gene sequence: CDR1 MNHEY, CDR2 SMNVEV (reference sequence). Trimming stripped 5 bases from V and 4 bases from J, with 12 bases between. This CDR3 is 15 amino acids long. CDR3 bases: TGTGCCAGCAGTCCCTCCAGGGGTTATAATTCACCCCTCCACTTT. Protein sequence: CASSPSRGYNSPLHF.

The chain recombines TRBV10-3 with TRBJ2-7; D is possibly TRBD2 (6 bases). The V and J ends lost 3 bases and 0 bases respectively, with 12 bases between them. The CDR3 consists of 15 residues. Germline lookup yields CDR1 ENHRY and CDR2 SYGVKD. The CDR3 region is CAISDKAGSSYEQYF. In nucleotides, the CDR3 is TGTGCCATCAGTGATAAGGCGGGATCCTCCTACGAGCAGTACTTC.

This clone showed up just a few times. The chain carries TRBV18 and TRBJ1-2, with TRBD1 identical over 8 bases. Germline V gene data show CDR1 as KGHSH and CDR2 as LQKENI. The CDR3 loop spans 15 amino acids. The junction had 10 bases not matched to a gene; V was cut back by 4 bases and J by 6 bases. The CDR3 DNA follows: TGTGCCAGCTCACGCTCGACAGGGGCCTCAGATGGCTACACCTTC. Translating it yields CASSRSTGASDGYTF.

V usage is TRBV4-3 and J usage is TRBJ1-2, with D hard to call. This CDR3 is 16 amino acids long. Germline CDR1 LGHNA, CDR2 YSLEER. Deletions cut 0 bases from V and 3 bases from J, with 14 bases between. CDR3 loop: CASSQDRERAHYGYTF. As DNA, the CDR3 is TGCGCCAGCAGCCAAGATAGGGAGAGGGCCCACTATGGCTACACCTTC.

This clone has only one observation. This chain connects TRBV5-6 to TRBJ2-1; D is perhaps TRBD1 (6 bases). Germline CDR1 is SGHDT and CDR2 is YYEEEE. This CDR3 contains 15 residues. V dropped 6 bases and J dropped 9 bases, with 22 bases sitting between them. The CDR3 region has the DNA TGTGCCAGCACTTTGAATGGTCTTGGCAGGGGTGAGCAGTTCTTC. Its translation is CASTLNGLGRGEQFF.

The V and J genes are TRBV7-9 and TRBJ2-7, with 10 positions matching TRBD1. The CDR3 contains 14 residues. CDR1 SEHNR and CDR2 FQNEAQ come from the germline V gene (reference sequence). Trimming removed 6 bases from V and 4 bases from J; junction bases left unmatched: 6. CDR3 in amino acids: CASSPRTGGYEQYF. The CDR3 region has the DNA TGTGCCAGCAGTCCTAGGACAGGGGGTTACGAGCAGTACTTC. Full variable domain (missing parts from reference TRBV7-9 and TRBJ2-7): DTGVSQNPRHKITKRGQNVTFRCDPISEHNRLYWYRQTLGQGPEFLTYFQNEAQLEKSRLLSDRFSAERPKGSFSTLEIQRTEQGDSAMYLCASSPRTGGYEQYFGPGTRLTVT.

V usage is TRBV14 and J usage is TRBJ2-5; 10 bases line up with TRBD2. The CDR3 loop spans 14 amino acids. V shed 0 bases, J shed 7 bases, and the junction held 2 bases outside the gene matches. Germline assignment: CDR1 SGHDN and CDR2 FVKESK. CDR3 DNA sequence: TGTGCCAGCAGCCAAGATACTAGCGGGGTGACCCAGTACTTC. This sequence encodes CASSQDTSGVTQYF.

The J gene is TRBJ2-7, the V gene TRBV6-6; the match to TRBD1 covers 7 bases. The CDR3 consists of 12 residues. Germline loops: CDR1 MNHNY, CDR2 SVGAGI (reference sequence). The junction had 6 bases not matched to a gene; V was cut back by 2 bases and J by 11 bases. CDR3 nucleotides: TGTGCCAGCAGTTACCTTGAGGGGGCGAAGTACTTC. Its translation: CASSYLEGAKYF.

The rearrangement uses TRBV6-1 and TRBJ1-5, with D perhaps matching TRBD1 (5 bases). Trimming took 5 bases from V and 2 from J, leaving 13 bases between them. Germline values: CDR1 MNHNS, CDR2 SASEGT. The CDR3 sequence is 15 residues long. The CDR3 loop is CASSTGRGGNQPQHF. CDR3 sequence (DNA): TGTGCCAGCAGTACGGGGCGGGGCGGCAATCAGCCCCAGCATTTT.

The chain carries TRBV28 and TRBJ1-2; no firm D call. Trimming pared 8 bases from V and 7 bases from J, leaving 20 bases between. The CDR3 contains 14 residues. CDR1 MDHEN and CDR2 SYDVKM come from the germline V gene. CDR3 region: CASGSGLDSAGYTF. The DNA for the CDR3 is TGTGCCAGCGGTAGCGGTCTGGATTCGGCTGGCTACACCTTC.

The chain recombines TRBV21-1 with TRBJ1-2; TRBD1 was called by the table and not checked on the DNA. TRBV21-1 is labeled a pseudogene. This CDR3 region has 15 residues. CDR3 amino acids: CASSNQYQGARGYTF. As DNA, the CDR3 is TGTGCCAGCAGCAATCAGTACCAGGGGGCCCGGGGCTACACCTTC.

The chain is built from TRBV5-1 and TRBJ2-3; 7 nucleotides line up with TRBD2. The CDR3 runs to 13 residues. The germline V gene encodes CDR1 SGHRS and CDR2 YFSETQ. V lost 3 bases, J lost 9 bases, and 7 bases stayed unmatched. CDR3 region: CASSSGTGGTQYF. As DNA, the CDR3 is TGCGCCAGCAGCTCCGGGACCGGGGGGACGCAGTATTTT.

In this sample, this clone turned up once. The CDR3 nucleotides read TGCGCCAGCAGCCTACAAGGGCAGGGGCCGACTGAAGCTTTCTTT. This translates into CASSLQGQGPTEAFF. V is TRBV5-1 and J is TRBJ1-1; the D gene is possibly TRBD1 (6 bases). The CDR3 runs to 15 residues. Germline values: CDR1 SGHRS, CDR2 YFSETQ. V lost 4 bases to trimming and J lost 5 bases, with 18 bases between them.

The chain employs TRBV6-5 and TRBJ2-5, with 11 positions matching TRBD2. The CDR3 is 16 amino acids. The J segment lost 3 bases and the V segment lost 4 bases, leaving 7 bases of the junction unmatched. CDR1 and CDR2 (germline): MNHEY, SVGAGI. The CDR3 DNA follows: TGTGCCAGCAGTTTCCTAGCGGGAGGAAGGGAAGAGACCCAGTACTTC. Encoded protein: CASSFLAGGREETQYF.

This clone was recorded once. The V and J genes are TRBV6-6 and TRBJ2-3, with D tentatively TRBD2 (5 bases). CDR1 and CDR2 from the germline V gene are MNHNY and SVGAGI (reference sequence). This CDR3 contains 15 residues. V lost 6 bases and J 2 bases, leaving 15 bases between the germline ends. The CDR3 DNA reads TGTGCCAGCAGCCGCGGGCGGAGCGACACAGATACGCAGTATTTT. Translated: CASSRGRSDTDTQYF.

The chain joins TRBV28 to TRBJ1-1; D is perhaps TRBD1 (6 bases). V shed 10 bases and J shed 2 bases, with 14 bases lying between them. The CDR3 length is 13 residues. Germline values: CDR1 MDHEN, CDR2 SYDVKM. In nucleotides, the CDR3 is TGTGCCACCTCGGGGGGCCTTAACACTGAAGCTTTCTTT. Protein sequence: CATSGGLNTEAFF.

The V and J genes are TRBV7-8 and TRBJ1-6; no reliable D call. The CDR3 runs to 15 residues. Trimming pared 4 bases from V and 0 bases from J, leaving 7 bases between. Germline V lookup: CDR1 SGHVS, CDR2 FQNEAQ. Here the CDR3 reads CASSSGNSYNSPLHF. The CDR3 DNA reads as TGTGCCAGCAGCTCCGGGAACTCCTATAATTCACCCCTCCACTTT.

The rearrangement joins TRBV19 to TRBJ1-4; D is undetermined. The CDR3 sequence is 13 residues long. Germline CDR1 is LNHDA and CDR2 is SQIVND (reference sequence). Deletions cut 5 bases from V and 1 base from J, with 5 bases between. CDR3 bases: TGTGCCAGTAGTCCGCGAACTAATGAAAAACTGTTTTTT. Protein product: CASSPRTNEKLFF.

This rearrangement joins TRBV9 to TRBJ1-3; 8 bases map to TRBD1. The ends lost 6 bases at V and 1 base at J; junction bases unmatched: 3. This CDR3 region has 14 residues. Germline CDR1 is SGDLS and CDR2 is YYNGEE. CDR3 sequence: CASTTGGSGNTIYF. As DNA, the CDR3 is TGTGCCAGCACAACAGGGGGTTCTGGAAACACCATATATTTT.

The gene calls are TRBV6-5 and TRBJ1-5; D is ambiguous. Trimming shortened V by 6 bases and J by 0 bases, and 12 bases separated the two germline ends. The germline V gene has CDR1 MNHEY and CDR2 SVGAGI. The CDR3 covers 15 residues. The CDR3 nucleotides read TGTGCCAGCAGACCTACGTATAGTAGCAATCAGCCCCAGCATTTT. Residues: CASRPTYSSNQPQHF.

V usage is TRBV6-6 and J usage is TRBJ2-7; the match to TRBD1 covers 7 bases. The CDR3 has 13 amino acids. V dropped 7 bases and J dropped 9; count of bases not matched to a gene: 12. In germline, CDR1 is MNHNY, CDR2 SVGAGI (reference sequence). CDR3 in amino acids: CASTLNDRVAQYF. The DNA for the CDR3 is TGTGCCAGCACTTTAAATGACAGGGTGGCGCAGTACTTC.

This rearrangement joins TRBV6-5 to TRBJ2-7, with a weak D call TRBD2 (6 bases). Germline CDR1 is MNHEY and CDR2 is SVGAGI. This CDR3 is built from 14 residues. Trimming left V 2 bases short and J 3 bases short, with 11 bases between. CDR3 coding DNA: TGTGCCAGCAGTTACGACCTCGGGGGCTACGAGCAGTACTTC. It yields the protein CASSYDLGGYEQYF.